The 18 T cell receptor beta chains given below trace back to one sample, sequenced in a study of CD8 T cells in Susac syndrome. RNA, at 0.5 to 1 ug, was reverse transcribed with random hexamers. TCRdb used MiXCR to reprocess the immunoSEQ multiplex PCR reads, holding one entry per CDR3 protein. The top ten hold about 0.16% of the sample, which has roughly 200,000 distinct CDR3 sequences, approximately 95% seen once. Source material: CD8+ T cells from PBMCs. The receptor set was obtained from a human donor with multiple sclerosis.

The V gene is TRBV7-2, the J gene TRBJ1-6; TRBD1 matches 7 bases. Germline V gene data show CDR1 as SGHTA and CDR2 as FQGNSA. V trimming: 4 bases; J trimming: 2 bases; junction bases outside the gene matches: 5. This CDR3 has 16 amino acids. In nucleotides, the CDR3 is TGTGCCAGCAGCTACGCCGACAGGGCCTATAATTCACCCCTCCACTTT. Protein: CASSYADRAYNSPLHF.

J is TRBJ2-7 and V is TRBV27; TRBD2 aligns across 9 bases. J gave up 0 bases and V 5 bases, and 8 bases lay outside the gene matches. Germline CDR1 reads MNHEY; CDR2 reads SMNVEV (reference sequence). The CDR3 is made up of 16 amino acids. In DNA, the CDR3 is TGTGCCAGCAGTCCGACCCTAGCGGGGAGCTCCTACGAGCAGTACTTC. This codes for CASSPTLAGSSYEQYF.

The chain employs TRBV12-3 or TRBV12-4 and TRBJ2-3; D uncertain. V lost 3 bases and J 10 bases, leaving 8 bases between the germline ends. CDR3 size: 11 residues. CDR3 amino acids: CASSFSSAQYF. The CDR3 region has the DNA TGTGCCAGCAGTTTTTCGTCCGCGCAGTATTTT.

The chain carries TRBV27 and TRBJ1-1; D gene unclear. Trimming took 3 bases from V and 0 from J, leaving 2 bases between them. CDR1 is MNHEY and CDR2 is SMNVEV in the germline V gene (reference sequence). The CDR3 has 12 residues. The DNA for the CDR3 is TGTGCCAGCAGTTTCCTGAACACTGAAGCTTTCTTT. It yields the protein CASSFLNTEAFF.

The rearrangement joins TRBV27 to TRBJ2-7; maybe TRBD2 (5 bases). Deletions cut 10 bases from V and 4 bases from J, with 20 bases between. Germline loops: CDR1 MNHEY, CDR2 SMNVEV (reference sequence). This CDR3 region has 14 residues. The CDR3 bases are TGTGCCACCTCCCCGCGGACTTCCGAATACGAGCAGTACTTC. This gives the protein CATSPRTSEYEQYF.

This chain links TRBV7-9 with TRBJ1-1, with D hard to call. This CDR3 has 15 amino acids. Trimming removed 5 bases at V and 3 bases at J, with 16 bases between. Germline V gene data show CDR1 as SEHNR and CDR2 as FQNEAQ (reference sequence). CDR3 nucleotides: TGTGCCAGCAGCGAAAAGGAGGCAGTGTACACTGAAGCTTTCTTT. It yields the protein CASSEKEAVYTEAFF.

V is TRBV30 and J is TRBJ2-7, with a tentative D call TRBD2 (6 bases). Germline V CDR1 and CDR2: GTSNPN, SVGIG (reference sequence). V lost 5 bases to trimming and J lost 3 bases, with 11 bases between them. This CDR3 region has 12 residues. CDR3 bases: TGTGCCTGGGGGGACTCCTACTACGAGCAGTACTTC. It is translated as CAWGDSYYEQYF.

The rearrangement links TRBV7-9 to TRBJ1-2; D may be TRBD1 (6 bases). The CDR3 length is 14 residues. Trimming stripped 8 bases from V and 5 bases from J, with 18 bases between. Germline-derived CDR1 and CDR2 are SEHNR and FQNEAQ (reference sequence). The DNA of the CDR3 is TGTGCCAGCTCCCCCGTAGGAGGGGGATATGGCTACACCTTC. Translating it yields CASSPVGGGYGYTF.

The chain's CDR3 is CSAQYRGLGQPQHF. Here the CDR3 DNA reads TGCAGTGCCCAATACAGGGGGCTTGGGCAGCCCCAGCATTTT. The chain has TRBV20-1 and TRBJ1-5; 9 bases match TRBD1. With V trimmed by 6 bases and J by 7 bases, 10 bases remained unmatched. The CDR3 extends over 14 amino acids. Germline loops: CDR1 DFQATT, CDR2 SNEGSKA (reference sequence).

The V call is TRBV5-6, the J call TRBJ2-7; possibly TRBD1 for D (6 bases). V was trimmed by 7 bases and J by 6 bases, leaving 20 bases between them. The CDR3 spans 14 residues. Germline V gene data show CDR1 as SGHDT and CDR2 as YYEEEE. CDR3 in DNA: TGTGCCAGCGCCGAGGGGGAGTCTCTCGCCGAGCAGTACTTC. Its translation: CASAEGESLAEQYF.

CDR3 region: CASSGQGIGYTF. Here the CDR3 DNA reads TGTGCCAGCAGCGGACAGGGGATTGGCTACACCTTC. This chain joins TRBV3-1 and TRBJ1-2; 9 nucleotides match TRBD1. CDR1 is LGHDT and CDR2 is YNNKEL in the germline V gene (reference sequence). The ends lost 5 bases at V and 7 bases at J; junction bases unmatched: 2. This CDR3 region has 12 residues.

This chain connects TRBV4-1 to TRBJ2-1; possibly TRBD2 for D (6 bases). This CDR3 comprises 16 residues. Trimming left V 3 bases short and J 4 bases short, with 16 bases between. Germline CDR1 is MGHRA and CDR2 is YSYEKL. The CDR3, as DNA: TGCGCCAGCAGCCAGGATCCGGGAGCCCAGTACAATGAGCAGTTCTTC. Translated: CASSQDPGAQYNEQFF.

This clonotype turned up a few times. This chain joins TRBV29-1 and TRBJ2-1, with D possibly TRBD2 on 6 matching bases. With 2 bases removed from V and 9 bases from J, the gap between germline ends came to 8 bases. The CDR3 totals 11 residues. Germline V gene lookup returns CDR1 SQVTM and CDR2 ANQGSEA. The CDR3 region is CSVEWGGEQFF. DNA for the CDR3: TGCAGCGTTGAATGGGGAGGTGAGCAGTTCTTC.

The CDR3 DNA reads TGCGCCAGCAGCCAAACAGGGTCCGACGAGCAGTACTTC. It yields the protein CASSQTGSDEQYF. The chain has TRBV4-1 and TRBJ2-7, with D perhaps TRBD1 (6 bases). This CDR3 has 13 amino acids. Germline CDR1 and CDR2: MGHRA and YSYEKL. V was clipped by 2 bases and J by 5 bases, with 10 bases between them.

The gene calls are TRBV9 and TRBJ2-7, with D possibly TRBD1 on 6 matching bases. This CDR3 contains 15 residues. The germline V gene encodes CDR1 SGDLS and CDR2 YYNGEE. Deletions cut 4 bases from V and 0 bases from J, with 14 bases between. Here the CDR3 reads CASSPRTDFSYEQYF. The CDR3 nucleotides read TGTGCCAGCAGCCCCAGGACAGATTTCTCCTACGAGCAGTACTTC. Drawing the rest from reference TRBV9 and TRBJ2-7, the complete variable domain is DSGVTQTPKHLITATGQRVTLRCSPRSGDLSVYWYQQSLDQGLQFLIQYYNGEERAKGNILERFSAQQFPDLHSELNLSSLELGDSALYFCASSPRTDFSYEQYFGPGTRLTVT.

The CDR3 DNA reads as TGTGCCAGTAGTCCCCGTGGGGAGAAACTTTATGGCTACACCTTC. It encodes CASSPRGEKLYGYTF. J is TRBJ1-2 and V is TRBV19; D not certain. This CDR3 has 15 residues. Trimming stripped 5 bases from V and 5 bases from J, with 18 bases between. In germline, CDR1 is LNHDA, CDR2 SQIVND (reference sequence). Combining the CDR3 with reference TRBV19 and TRBJ1-2 gives the whole variable domain DGGITQSPKYLFRKEGQNVTLSCEQNLNHDAMYWYRQDPGQGLRLIYYSQIVNDFQKGDIAEGYSVSREKKESFPLTVTSAQKNPTAFYLCASSPRGEKLYGYTFGSGTRLTVV.

The chain is built from TRBV27 and TRBJ2-1; 8 bases map to TRBD2. V shed 4 bases, J shed 8 bases, and the junction held 7 bases outside the gene matches. The CDR3 has 14 residues. The V gene's germline CDR1 is MNHEY and CDR2 SMNVEV (reference sequence). CDR3 sequence: CASSSSGRMYEQFF. CDR3 DNA sequence: TGTGCCAGCAGTTCCAGCGGGAGAATGTATGAGCAGTTCTTC.

The chain is built from TRBV7-9 and TRBJ2-1; 11 bases are shared with TRBD2. CDR1 SEHNR and CDR2 FQNEAQ come from the germline V gene (reference sequence). This CDR3 comprises 18 residues. Unmatched junction bases numbered 8, after V lost 4 bases and J lost 0 bases. The CDR3 protein is CASSSPGSGGASYNEQFF. In DNA, the CDR3 is TGTGCCAGCAGCTCTCCGGGTAGCGGGGGGGCCTCCTACAATGAGCAGTTCTTC.